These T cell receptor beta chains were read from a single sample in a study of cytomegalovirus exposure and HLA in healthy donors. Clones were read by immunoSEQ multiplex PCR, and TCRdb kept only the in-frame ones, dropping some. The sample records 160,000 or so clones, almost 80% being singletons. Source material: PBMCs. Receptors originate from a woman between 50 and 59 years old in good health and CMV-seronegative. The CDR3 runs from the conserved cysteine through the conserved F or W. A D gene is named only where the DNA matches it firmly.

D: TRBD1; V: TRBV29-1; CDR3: CSVAGGDRVSLYF
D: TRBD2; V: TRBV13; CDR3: CASSLVTGRRTSGSSNEQFF
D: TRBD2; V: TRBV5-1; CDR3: CASSFTGGYNEQFF
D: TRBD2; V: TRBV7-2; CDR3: CASSLGRGGYTGELFF
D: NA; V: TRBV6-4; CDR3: CASSEAVMSEAQRYNEQFF
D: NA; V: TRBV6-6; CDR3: CASSYPGQKNYEQYF
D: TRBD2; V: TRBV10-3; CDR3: CAISGPLSGVPNEQFF
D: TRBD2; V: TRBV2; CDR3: CASSDFGGADTGELFF
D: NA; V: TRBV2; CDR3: CASRAHVAASYEQYF
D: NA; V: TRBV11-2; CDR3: CASSTPAGADTEAFF
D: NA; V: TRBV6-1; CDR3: CASSELVQPQHF
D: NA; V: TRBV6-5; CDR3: CASESGRAYYNEQFF
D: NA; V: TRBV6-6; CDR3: CASTPEGGFSYEQYF
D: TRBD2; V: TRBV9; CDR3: CASSVVTSGTDTQYF
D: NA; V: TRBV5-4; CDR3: CASGGWTGGFDTQYF
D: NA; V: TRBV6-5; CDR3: CASSYSRGAGANEQFF
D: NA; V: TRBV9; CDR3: CASSVAGGDTSTDTQYF
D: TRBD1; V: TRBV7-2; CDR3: CASSSLRGLGAKNIQYF
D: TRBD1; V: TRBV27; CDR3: CASSLDRESSPLHF
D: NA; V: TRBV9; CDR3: CASSVGAWGRNEQFF
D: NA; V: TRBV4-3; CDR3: CASSQDRLVVRETQYF
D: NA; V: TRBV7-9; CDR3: CASNEDWDIGETQYF
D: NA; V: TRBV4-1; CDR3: CASSQEQVYNEQFF
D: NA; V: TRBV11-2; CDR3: CASSSLSNQPQHF
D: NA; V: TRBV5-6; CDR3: CASSFPWKSGNIQYF
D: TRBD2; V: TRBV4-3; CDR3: CASSQDFGLAGSTDTQYF
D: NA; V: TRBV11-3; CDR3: CASSLSTIDRRNEKLFF
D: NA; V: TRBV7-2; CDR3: CASSSRLGGYEQYF